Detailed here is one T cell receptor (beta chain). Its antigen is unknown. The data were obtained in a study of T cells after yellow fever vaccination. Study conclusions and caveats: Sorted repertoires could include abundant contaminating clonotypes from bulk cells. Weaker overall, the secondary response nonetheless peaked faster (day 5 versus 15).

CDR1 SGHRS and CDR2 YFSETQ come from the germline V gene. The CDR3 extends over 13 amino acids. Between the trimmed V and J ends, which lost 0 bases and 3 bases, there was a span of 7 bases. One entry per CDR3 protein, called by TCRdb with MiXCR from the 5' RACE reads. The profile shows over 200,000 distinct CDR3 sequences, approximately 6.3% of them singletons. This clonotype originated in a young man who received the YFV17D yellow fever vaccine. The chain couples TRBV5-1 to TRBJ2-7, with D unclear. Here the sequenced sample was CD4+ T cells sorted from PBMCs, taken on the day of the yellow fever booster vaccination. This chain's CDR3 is CASSLGEHYEQYF. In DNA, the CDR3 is TGCGCCAGCAGCTTGGGGGAACACTACGAGCAGTACTTC. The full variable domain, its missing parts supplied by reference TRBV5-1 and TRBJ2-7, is KAGVTQTPRYLIKTRGQQVTLSCSPISGHRSVSWYQQTPGQGLQFLFEYFSETQRNKGNFPGRFSGRQFSNSRSEMNVSTLELGDSALYLCASSLGEHYEQYFGPGTRLTVT.